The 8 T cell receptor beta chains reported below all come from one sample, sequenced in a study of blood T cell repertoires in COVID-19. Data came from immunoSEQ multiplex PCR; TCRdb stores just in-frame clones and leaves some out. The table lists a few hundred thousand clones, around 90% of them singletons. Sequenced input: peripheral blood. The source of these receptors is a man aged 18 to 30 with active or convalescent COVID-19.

The CDR3 loop is CASIPNPPGGQGGYTF. CDR3 DNA sequence: TGTGCCAGCATCCCAAATCCCCCCGGGGGGCAGGGAGGCTACACCTTC. V and J are TRBV7-9 and TRBJ1-2, with a tentative D call TRBD1 (6 bases). Germline CDR1 reads SEHNR; CDR2 reads FQNEAQ (reference sequence). CDR3 length equals 16 residues. V was trimmed by 7 bases and J by 8 bases, leaving 26 bases between them.

The CDR3: CASSSLPSGISGNTIYF. The CDR3, as DNA: TGTGCCAGCAGCTCACTCCCTTCGGGGATTTCTGGAAACACCATATATTTT. The chain couples TRBV7-9 to TRBJ1-3, with D unresolved. The germline CDR1 and CDR2 sequences are SEHNR and FQNEAQ (reference sequence). V lost 4 bases, J lost 1 base, and 17 bases lay in between. There are 17 residues in the CDR3.

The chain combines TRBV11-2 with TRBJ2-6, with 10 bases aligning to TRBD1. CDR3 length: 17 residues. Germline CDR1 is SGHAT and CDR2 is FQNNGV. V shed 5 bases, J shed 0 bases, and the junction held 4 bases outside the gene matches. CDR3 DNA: TGTGCCAGCAGCCCGCGGACAGGGGGCTCTGGGGCCAACGTCCTGACTTTC. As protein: CASSPRTGGSGANVLTF. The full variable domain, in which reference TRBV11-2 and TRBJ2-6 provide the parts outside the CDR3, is EAGVAQSPRYKIIEKRQSVAFWCNPISGHATLYWYQQILGQGPKLLIQFQNNGVVDDSQLPKDRFSAERLKGVDSTLKIQPAKLEDSAVYLCASSPRTGGSGANVLTFGAGSRLTVL.

In nucleotides, the CDR3 is TGTGCCAGCAGCCAAGCGTGGGACCAACGACTAGATAATTCACCCCTCCACTTT. Protein product: CASSQAWDQRLDNSPLHF. The gene calls are TRBV11-2 and TRBJ1-6; D possibly corresponds to TRBD1 (5 bases). Germline V gene lookup returns CDR1 SGHAT and CDR2 FQNNGV. This CDR3 is built from 18 residues. V dropped 5 bases and J dropped 5 bases, with 22 bases sitting between them.

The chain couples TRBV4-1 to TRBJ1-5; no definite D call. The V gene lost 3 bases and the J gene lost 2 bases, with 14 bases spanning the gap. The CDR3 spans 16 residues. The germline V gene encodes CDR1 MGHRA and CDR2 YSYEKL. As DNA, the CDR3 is TGCGCCAGCAGCCACGATACCGGGGTTGGCAATCAGCCCCAGCATTTT. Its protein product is CASSHDTGVGNQPQHF.

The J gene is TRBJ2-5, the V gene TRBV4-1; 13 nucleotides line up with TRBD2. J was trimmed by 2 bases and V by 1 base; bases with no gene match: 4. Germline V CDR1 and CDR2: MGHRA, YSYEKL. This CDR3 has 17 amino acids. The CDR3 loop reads CASSQGGLAGSQETQYF. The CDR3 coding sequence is TGCGCCAGCAGCCAAGGGGGACTAGCGGGGAGTCAAGAGACCCAGTACTTC.

CDR3 sequence (DNA): TGTGCCAGCAGTGTGGGGCGGGGGCCACCAGATACGCAGTATTTT. This gives the protein CASSVGRGPPDTQYF. This rearrangement joins TRBV2 to TRBJ2-3, with D tentatively TRBD2 (7 bases). Germline lookup yields CDR1 SNHLY and CDR2 FYNNEI. The V end lost 4 bases, the J end lost 4 bases, and 15 bases lay between the germline ends. CDR3 size: 15 residues.

CDR3 protein: CASSQEGGLPSNEQFF. Written as DNA, the CDR3 is TGCGCCAGCAGCCAAGAGGGGGGACTCCCGTCCAATGAGCAGTTCTTC. The chain combines TRBV4-3 with TRBJ2-1, with D tentatively TRBD2 (6 bases). The CDR3 loop spans 16 amino acids. The germline V gene encodes CDR1 LGHNA and CDR2 YSLEER. Between the trimmed V and J ends, which lost 0 bases and 6 bases, there was a span of 15 bases.